What follows is one T cell receptor (beta chain) and its context. Per the original methods: Estimates of nucleated cell counts were drawn from the amplification of reference gene primers. The protocol was immunoSEQ multiplex PCR, while the TCRdb copy is restricted to in-frame clones and leaves out a portion. D and trimming come from the DNA, and the V and J calls and clone size come from that table. There are around 250,000 clones in the sample; less than 90% occur only once, and 1.5% to 1.7% lies in the top ten. The sample belongs to a study of blood T cell repertoires in COVID-19. At the level of the study: There were acute and convalescent COVID-19 samples, and they came from the United States, Italy and Spain. PBMCs, B-cell-depleted T cells, or T cells were the source of the cDNA or gDNA that made up the material.

The CDR3 has 13 residues. Trimming removed 3 bases from V and 1 base from J, with 6 bases in between. Germline CDR1 and CDR2: MDHEN and SYDVKM. Sample: peripheral blood. The TCR originated in a woman aged 35 to 49 who had recovered from COVID-19. This rearrangement joins TRBV28 to TRBJ1-1, with D hard to call. CDR3 sequence (DNA): TGTGCCAGCAGTTTTACTGAGAACACTGAAGCTTTCTTT. Encoded protein: CASSFTENTEAFF.